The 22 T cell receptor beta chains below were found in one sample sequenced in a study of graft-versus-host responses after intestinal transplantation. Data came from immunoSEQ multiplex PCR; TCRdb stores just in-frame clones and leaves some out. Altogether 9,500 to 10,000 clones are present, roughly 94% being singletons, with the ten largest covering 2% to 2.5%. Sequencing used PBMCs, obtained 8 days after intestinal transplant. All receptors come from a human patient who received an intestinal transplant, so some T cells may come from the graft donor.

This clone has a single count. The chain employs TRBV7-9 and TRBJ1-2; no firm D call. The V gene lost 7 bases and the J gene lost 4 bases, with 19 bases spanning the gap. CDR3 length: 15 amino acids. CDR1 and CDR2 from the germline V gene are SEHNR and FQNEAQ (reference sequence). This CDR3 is CASTRDILNPYGYTF. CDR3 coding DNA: TGTGCCAGCACCCGCGACATCCTGAATCCCTATGGCTACACCTTC. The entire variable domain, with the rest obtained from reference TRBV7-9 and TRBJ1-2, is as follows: DTGVSQNPRHKITKRGQNVTFRCDPISEHNRLYWYRQTLGQGPEFLTYFQNEAQLEKSRLLSDRFSAERPKGSFSTLEIQRTEQGDSAMYLCASTRDILNPYGYTFGSGTRLTVV.

The CDR3 reads CASSLVQGSYSPLHF. CDR3 DNA sequence: TGTGCCAGCAGCTTAGTCCAGGGTTCATATTCACCCCTCCACTTT. The chain carries TRBV7-9 and TRBJ1-6; tentatively, D is TRBD1 (5 bases). V was cut by 1 base and J by 8 bases, with 12 bases left in between. Germline V gene lookup returns CDR1 SEHNR and CDR2 FQNEAQ (reference sequence). This CDR3 spans 15 amino acids. The full variable domain, in which reference TRBV7-9 and TRBJ1-6 provide the parts outside the CDR3, is DTGVSQNPRHKITKRGQNVTFRCDPISEHNRLYWYRQTLGQGPEFLTYFQNEAQLEKSRLLSDRFSAERPKGSFSTLEIQRTEQGDSAMYLCASSLVQGSYSPLHFGNGTRLTVT.

The CDR3 nucleotides are TGTGCCAGCAGTGAACCGCCCCACAGGGGGCCCACCTACGAGCAGTACTTC. It specifies CASSEPPHRGPTYEQYF. The V gene is TRBV6-1, the J gene TRBJ2-7; 9 nucleotides agree with TRBD1. This CDR3 spans 17 amino acids. From germline, CDR1 is MNHNS and CDR2 SASEGT. The ends lost 2 bases at V and 2 bases at J; junction bases unmatched: 10.

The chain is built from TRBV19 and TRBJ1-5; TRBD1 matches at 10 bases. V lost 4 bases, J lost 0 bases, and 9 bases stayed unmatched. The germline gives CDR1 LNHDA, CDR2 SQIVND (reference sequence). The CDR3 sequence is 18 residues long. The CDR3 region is CASSTGTGATYSNQPQHF. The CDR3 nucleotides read TGTGCCAGTAGTACGGGGACAGGGGCAACTTATAGCAATCAGCCCCAGCATTTT.

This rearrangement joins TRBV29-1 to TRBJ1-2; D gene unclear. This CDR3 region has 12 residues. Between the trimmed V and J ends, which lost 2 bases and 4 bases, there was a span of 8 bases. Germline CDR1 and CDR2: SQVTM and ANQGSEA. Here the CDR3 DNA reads TGCAGCGTTGAACCCATAGGCTATGGCTACACCTTC. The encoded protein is CSVEPIGYGYTF.

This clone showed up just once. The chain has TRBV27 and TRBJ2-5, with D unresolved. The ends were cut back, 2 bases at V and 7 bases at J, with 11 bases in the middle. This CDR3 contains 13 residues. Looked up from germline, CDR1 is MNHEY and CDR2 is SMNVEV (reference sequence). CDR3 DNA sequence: TGTGCCAGCAGTTTAGGGGTCGGTGGGACCCAGTACTTC. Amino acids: CASSLGVGGTQYF.

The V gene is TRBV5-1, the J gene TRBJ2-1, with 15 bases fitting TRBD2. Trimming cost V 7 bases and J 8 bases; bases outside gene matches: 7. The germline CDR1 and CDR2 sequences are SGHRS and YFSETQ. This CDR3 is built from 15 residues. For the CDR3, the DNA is TGCGCCAGCTCCTGGACTAGCGGGAGGGCCTATGAGCAGTTCTTC. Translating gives CASSWTSGRAYEQFF.

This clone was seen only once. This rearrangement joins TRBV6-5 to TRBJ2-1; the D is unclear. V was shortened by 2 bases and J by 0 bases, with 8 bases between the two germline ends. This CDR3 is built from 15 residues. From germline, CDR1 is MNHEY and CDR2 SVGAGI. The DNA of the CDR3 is TGTGCCAGCAGTTACGTGGCTCACTCCTACAATGAGCAGTTCTTC. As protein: CASSYVAHSYNEQFF.

For the CDR3, the DNA is TGCGCCAGCAGCCCGAGTATGAATAATTCACCCCTCCACTTT. This encodes CASSPSMNNSPLHF. The chain joins TRBV5-1 to TRBJ1-6; D uncertain. CDR3 length: 14 amino acids. From germline, CDR1 is SGHRS and CDR2 YFSETQ. With 4 bases removed from V and 5 bases from J, the gap between germline ends came to 10 bases.

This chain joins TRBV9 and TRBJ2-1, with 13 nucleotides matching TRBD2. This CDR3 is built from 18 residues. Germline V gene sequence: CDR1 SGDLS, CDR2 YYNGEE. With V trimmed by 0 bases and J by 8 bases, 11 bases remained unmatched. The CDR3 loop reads CASSVGLTTSGRAHEQFF. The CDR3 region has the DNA TGTGCCAGCAGCGTAGGCCTCACTACTAGCGGGAGGGCCCATGAGCAGTTCTTC.

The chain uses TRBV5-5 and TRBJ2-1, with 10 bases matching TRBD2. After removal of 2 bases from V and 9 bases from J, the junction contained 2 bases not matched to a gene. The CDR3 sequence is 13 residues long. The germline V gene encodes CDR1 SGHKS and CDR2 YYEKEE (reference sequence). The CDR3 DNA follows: TGTGCCAGCAGCTTCCCTAGCGGGAGTGAGCAGTTCTTC. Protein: CASSFPSGSEQFF.

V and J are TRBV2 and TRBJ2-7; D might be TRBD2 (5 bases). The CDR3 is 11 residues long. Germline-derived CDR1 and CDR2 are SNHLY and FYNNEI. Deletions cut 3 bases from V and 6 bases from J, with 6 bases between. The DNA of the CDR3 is TGTGCCAGCAGTGACGGGGTCGAGCAGTACTTC. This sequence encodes CASSDGVEQYF. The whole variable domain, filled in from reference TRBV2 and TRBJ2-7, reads EPEVTQTPSHQVTQMGQEVILRCVPISNHLYFYWYRQILGQKVEFLVSFYNNEISEKSEIFDDQFSVERPDGSNFTLKIRSTKLEDSAMYFCASSDGVEQYFGPGTRLTVT.

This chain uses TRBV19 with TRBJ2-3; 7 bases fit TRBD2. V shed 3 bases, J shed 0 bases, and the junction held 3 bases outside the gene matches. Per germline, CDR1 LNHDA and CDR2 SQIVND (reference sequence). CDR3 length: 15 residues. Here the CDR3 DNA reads TGTGCCAGTAGTATGGGGGGGACTAGCACAGATACGCAGTATTTT. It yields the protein CASSMGGTSTDTQYF.

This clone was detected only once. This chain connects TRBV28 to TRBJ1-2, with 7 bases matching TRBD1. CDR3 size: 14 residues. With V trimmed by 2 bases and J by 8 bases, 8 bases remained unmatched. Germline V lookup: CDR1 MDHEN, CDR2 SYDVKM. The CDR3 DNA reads TGTGCCAGCAGTTTACTACGACAGGGACGGGGCTACACCTTC. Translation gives CASSLLRQGRGYTF.

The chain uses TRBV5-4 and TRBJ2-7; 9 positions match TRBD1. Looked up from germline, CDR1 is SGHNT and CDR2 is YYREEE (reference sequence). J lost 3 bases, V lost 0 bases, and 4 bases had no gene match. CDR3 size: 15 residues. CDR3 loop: CASSLGQGVLYEQYF. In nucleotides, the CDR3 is TGTGCCAGCAGCTTGGGACAGGGGGTCCTCTACGAGCAGTACTTC. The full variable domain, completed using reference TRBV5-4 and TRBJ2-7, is ETGVTQSPTHLIKTRGQQVTLRCSSQSGHNTVSWYQQALGQGPQFIFQYYREEENGRGNFPPRFSGLQFPNYSSELNVNALELDDSALYLCASSLGQGVLYEQYFGPGTRLTVT.

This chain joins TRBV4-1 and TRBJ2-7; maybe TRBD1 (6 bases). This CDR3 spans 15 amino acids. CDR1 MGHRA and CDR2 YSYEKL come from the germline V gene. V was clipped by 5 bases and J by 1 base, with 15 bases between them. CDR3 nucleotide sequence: TGCGCCAGCAGCGCGTCCCCGGACAGTTCCTACGAGCAGTACTTC. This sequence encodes CASSASPDSSYEQYF.

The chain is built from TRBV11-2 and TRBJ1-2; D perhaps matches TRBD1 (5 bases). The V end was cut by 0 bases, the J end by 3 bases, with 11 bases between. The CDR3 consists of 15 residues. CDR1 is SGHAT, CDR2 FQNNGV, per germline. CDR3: CASSLEGRGHYGYTF. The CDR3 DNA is TGTGCCAGCAGCTTAGAAGGGCGGGGCCACTATGGCTACACCTTC.

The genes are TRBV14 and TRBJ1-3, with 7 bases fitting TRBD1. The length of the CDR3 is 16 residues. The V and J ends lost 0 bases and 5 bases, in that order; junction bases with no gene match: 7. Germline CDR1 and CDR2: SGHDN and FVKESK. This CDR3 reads CASSQDYRGRRNTIYF. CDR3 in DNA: TGTGCCAGCAGCCAAGATTACAGGGGCAGGAGAAACACCATATATTTT.

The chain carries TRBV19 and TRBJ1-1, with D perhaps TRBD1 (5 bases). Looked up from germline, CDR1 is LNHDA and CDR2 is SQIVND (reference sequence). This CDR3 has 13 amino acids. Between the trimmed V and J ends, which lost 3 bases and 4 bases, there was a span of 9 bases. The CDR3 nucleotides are TGTGCCAGTAGTATTATGGACATCACTGAAGCTTTCTTT. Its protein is CASSIMDITEAFF.

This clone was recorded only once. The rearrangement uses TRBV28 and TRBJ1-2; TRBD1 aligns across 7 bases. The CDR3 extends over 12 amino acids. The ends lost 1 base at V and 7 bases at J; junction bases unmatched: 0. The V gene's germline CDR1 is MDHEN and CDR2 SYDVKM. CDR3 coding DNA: TGTGCCAGCAGTTTATCAGGGGGTGGCTACACCTTC. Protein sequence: CASSLSGGGYTF.

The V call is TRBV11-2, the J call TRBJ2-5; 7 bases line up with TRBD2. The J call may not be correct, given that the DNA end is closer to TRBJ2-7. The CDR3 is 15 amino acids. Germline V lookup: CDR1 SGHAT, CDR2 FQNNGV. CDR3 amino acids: CASSSRTSPNYEQYF. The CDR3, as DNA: TGTGCCAGCAGTTCGAGGACTAGTCCCAACTACGAGCAGTACTTC.

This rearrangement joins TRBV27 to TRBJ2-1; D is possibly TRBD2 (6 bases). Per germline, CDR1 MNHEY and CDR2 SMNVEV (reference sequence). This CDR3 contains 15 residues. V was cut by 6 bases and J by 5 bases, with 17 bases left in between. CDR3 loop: CASRGTLSSHNEQFF. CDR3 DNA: TGTGCCAGCAGGGGGACTTTGAGCTCTCACAATGAGCAGTTCTTC.